Following are 4 T cell receptor beta chains from one sample sequenced in a study of cytomegalovirus exposure and HLA in healthy donors. The PCR made use of 60 Vbeta and 13 Jbeta primers. Using immunoSEQ multiplex PCR, the repertoire was profiled, and TCRdb retains in-frame clones only, with some absent. This table holds over 50,000 clones, 65% to 80% found once. Sequencing was performed on PBMCs. The receptors shown here come from a female donor in good health and CMV-seronegative.

J is TRBJ1-5 and V is TRBV19, with TRBD1 matching 11 bases. This CDR3 spans 18 amino acids. After removal of 7 bases from V and 0 bases from J, the junction contained 11 bases not matched to a gene. Germline V gene data show CDR1 as LNHDA and CDR2 as SQIVND (reference sequence). The DNA of the CDR3 is TGTGCCAGTACCAGCGGGACAGGGGGGACGGGTAGCAATCAGCCCCAGCATTTT. Translation: CASTSGTGGTGSNQPQHF.

CDR3 nucleotide sequence: TGTGCCAGCAGCCAAGAACGCGGTAACACTGAAGCTTTCTTT. It codes for CASSQERGNTEAFF. V and J are TRBV4-2 and TRBJ1-1; D unresolved. Germline assignment: CDR1 LGHNA and CDR2 YNFKEQ. This CDR3 spans 14 amino acids. Trimming took 0 bases from V and 2 from J, leaving 7 bases between them.

The chain recombines TRBV19 with TRBJ1-1; D may be TRBD1 (5 bases). The CDR3 extends over 15 amino acids. From germline, CDR1 is LNHDA and CDR2 SQIVND (reference sequence). V lost 7 bases, J lost 5 bases, and 20 bases lay in between. CDR3 nucleotide sequence: TGTGCCAGTACCTCCTCCGCCGCAGGGAGGACTGAAGCTTTCTTT. Translation: CASTSSAAGRTEAFF.

This rearrangement joins TRBV10-3 to TRBJ2-5; 7 bases match TRBD2. Germline CDR1 and CDR2: ENHRY and SYGVKD. The CDR3 sequence is 11 residues long. The CDR3 reads CAFQPGGTQYF. The CDR3, as DNA: TGTGCATTTCAACCGGGGGGGACCCAGTACTTC.